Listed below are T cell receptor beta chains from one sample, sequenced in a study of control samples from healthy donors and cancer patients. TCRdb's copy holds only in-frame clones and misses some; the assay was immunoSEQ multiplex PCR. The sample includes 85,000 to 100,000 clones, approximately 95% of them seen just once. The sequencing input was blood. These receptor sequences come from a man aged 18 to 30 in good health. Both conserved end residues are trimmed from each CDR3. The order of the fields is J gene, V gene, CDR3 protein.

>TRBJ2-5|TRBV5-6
ASSLVNRGRRETQY
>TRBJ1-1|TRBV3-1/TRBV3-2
ASSQGTEAF
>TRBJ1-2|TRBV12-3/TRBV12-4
ASSFPLSGYT
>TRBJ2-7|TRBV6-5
ASSYGTGDYEQY
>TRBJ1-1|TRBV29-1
SVDSHLRPGEEAF
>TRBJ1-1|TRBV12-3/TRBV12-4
ASSSGRGAEAF
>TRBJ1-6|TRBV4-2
ASSQERAVNSPLH
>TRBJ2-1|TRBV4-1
ASSQIDMGFSYNEQF
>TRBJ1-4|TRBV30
AWTWTVGEKLF
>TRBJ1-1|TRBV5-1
ASSQNTEAF
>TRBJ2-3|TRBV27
ASSSGGLGEYTQY
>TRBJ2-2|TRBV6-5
ASSYSPGQGVGELF
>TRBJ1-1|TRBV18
ASSLPSLGGTEAF
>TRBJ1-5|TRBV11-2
ASSSRGTPNQPQH
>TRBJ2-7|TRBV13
ASSSRDRGVREQY
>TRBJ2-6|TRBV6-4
ASSDSTGTGANVLT
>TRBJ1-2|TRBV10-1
ASSESQGIIT
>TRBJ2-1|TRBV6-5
ASRSGGAGNEQF
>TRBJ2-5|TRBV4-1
ASSQEFRAEIQETQY
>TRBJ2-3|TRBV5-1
ASSSSAVRGGTDTQY
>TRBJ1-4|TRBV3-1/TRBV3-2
ASSQGTPRNEKLF
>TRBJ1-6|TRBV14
ASSQGKGRWTGFVSPLH
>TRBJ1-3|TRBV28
ASSLSDRDGNTIY
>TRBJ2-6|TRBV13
ASSLTGANVLT
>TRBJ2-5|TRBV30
AWSVAGIGTQY
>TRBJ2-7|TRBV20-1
SASPDRNLYEQY
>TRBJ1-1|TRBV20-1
SAGGIAEAF
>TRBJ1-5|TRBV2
ASSPSRYSNQPQH
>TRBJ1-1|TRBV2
ASLTYEAF
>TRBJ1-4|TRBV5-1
ASRTGNEKLF
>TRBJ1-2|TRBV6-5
ASSRQGDYGYT
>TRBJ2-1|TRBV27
ASSILGTSGIDNEQF
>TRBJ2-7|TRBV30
AWSGGRGHLYEQY
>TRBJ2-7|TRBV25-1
ASSAVHYEQY
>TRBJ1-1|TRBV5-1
ASHMTESTEAF
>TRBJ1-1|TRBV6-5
ASSSRGDTEAF
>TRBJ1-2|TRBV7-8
ASTPRAGGGYT
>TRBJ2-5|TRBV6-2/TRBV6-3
ASSDSGVGSQY
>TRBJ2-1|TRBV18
ASSPRDQPDDEQF
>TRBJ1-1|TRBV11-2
ASKTNRGPRSNTEAF
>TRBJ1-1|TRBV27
ASTTKAGGIFW
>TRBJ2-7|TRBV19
ASSMDGSYEQY
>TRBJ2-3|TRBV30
AWREGLADTDTQY
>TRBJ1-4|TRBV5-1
ASSPQGQEFYEKLF
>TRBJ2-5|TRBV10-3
AISAVKETQY
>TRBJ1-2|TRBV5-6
ASSLGTRDTGEGYT
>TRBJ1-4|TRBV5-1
ASRRDRGNEKLF
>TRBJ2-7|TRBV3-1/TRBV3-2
ASSQQGQRTYEQY
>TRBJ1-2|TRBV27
ASSLSGTLNYGYT